These 15 T cell receptor beta chains were all obtained from the same sample, sequenced in a study of type 1 regulatory T cells. Study-wide results and caveats: Tr1 cells had a more restricted TCR repertoire than non-Tr1 cells.

TCRdb called the reads again in MiXCR, with one record for every CDR3 protein. The sample yields tens of thousands of distinct CDR3 sequences, less than 25% seen once. Their specific antigens are unknown. Sequencing used cultured type 1 regulatory T (Tr1) cells, either the whole culture or a sorted fraction (not recorded which). The receptors were sampled from a human donor in good health.

This clonotype came up a few times. This chain connects TRBV6-1 to TRBJ1-4; D unclear. Germline CDR1 reads MNHNS; CDR2 reads SASEGT. Trimming cost V 4 bases and J 3 bases, with 9 bases left between them. This CDR3 is 14 amino acids long. The CDR3 reads CASSATASNEKLFF. The CDR3 DNA reads TGTGCCAGCAGTGCGACGGCCTCTAATGAAAAACTGTTTTTT.

The chain joins TRBV29-1 to TRBJ2-3; no clear D gene. From germline, CDR1 is SQVTM and CDR2 ANQGSEA. The CDR3 sequence is 15 residues long. Trimming took off 7 bases at V and 0 bases at J, with 17 bases between the two ends. In DNA form, the CDR3 reads TGCAGCGCCCTTGGTCGGTCACGCAGCACAGATACGCAGTATTTT. Translating gives CSALGRSRSTDTQYF.

This clonotype was observed at least ten times. The chain joins TRBV20-1 to TRBJ2-2; D is unclear. The length of the CDR3 is 14 residues. V was pared by 6 bases and J by 0 bases, with 11 bases between. Germline V gene sequence: CDR1 DFQATT, CDR2 SNEGSKA (reference sequence). The DNA of the CDR3 is TGCAGTGCCCTGGACGTCGCGAACACCGGGGAGCTGTTTTTT. Translating it yields CSALDVANTGELFF.

This clonotype turned up a few times. The chain employs TRBV5-1 and TRBJ2-3; 9 bases line up with TRBD2. The J segment lost 8 bases and the V segment lost 3 bases, leaving 7 bases of the junction unmatched. This CDR3 is 14 amino acids long. CDR1 SGHRS and CDR2 YFSETQ come from the germline V gene. In DNA, the CDR3 is TGCGCCAGCAGCTCTGGACTAGCGCTGGGTACGCAGTATTTT. This sequence encodes CASSSGLALGTQYF.

J is TRBJ2-5 and V is TRBV5-1; weak D call: TRBD1 (5 bases). Germline CDR1 is SGHRS and CDR2 is YFSETQ. The CDR3 runs to 14 residues. V was cut by 0 bases and J by 4 bases, with 10 bases left in between. The CDR3 sequence is CASSLGTRVETQYF. The CDR3 DNA reads TGCGCCAGCAGCTTGGGGACACGGGTAGAGACCCAGTACTTC.

This clonotype was found a few times. The chain uses TRBV11-2 and TRBJ1-1; no reliable D call. The germline V and J ends were trimmed by 0 bases and 6 bases, with 2 bases remaining between them. The CDR3 is 11 residues long. Germline V lookup: CDR1 SGHAT, CDR2 FQNNGV. The CDR3 DNA reads as TGTGCCAGCAGCTTAGACGCTGAAGCTTTCTTT. It is translated as CASSLDAEAFF.

The rearrangement uses TRBV3-1 and TRBJ2-7; no clear D gene. Germline lookup yields CDR1 LGHDT and CDR2 YNNKEL (reference sequence). V shed 3 bases and J shed 4 bases, with 10 bases lying between them. This CDR3 spans 13 amino acids. CDR3 amino acids: CASSHLDRYEQYF. In DNA form, the CDR3 reads TGTGCCAGCAGCCACCTCGACCGGTACGAGCAGTACTTC.

Note on this clonotype: The junction departs from the called germline gene at one end, perhaps through a read error. The chain recombines TRBV10-2 with TRBJ1-2; D not resolved. The CDR3 runs to 12 residues. Germline-derived CDR1 and CDR2 are WSHSY and SAAADI. In DNA, the CDR3 is TGTGCCAGCAGTGATGTAAAAGGGCTTGCCTCCTTC. This translates into CASSDVKGLASF.

This clonotype has at least ten counts. The chain links TRBV20-1 to TRBJ2-5; 7 positions match TRBD1. Germline V gene data show CDR1 as DFQATT and CDR2 as SNEGSKA (reference sequence). The CDR3 is 13 amino acids. J gave up 1 base and V 6 bases, and 5 bases lay outside the gene matches. The CDR3 DNA follows: TGCAGTGCCCACGGGACAGTCCAAGAGACCCAGTACTTC. It specifies CSAHGTVQETQYF.

This clonotype was seen only a few times. The V call is TRBV3-1, the J call TRBJ2-1; 8 nucleotides match TRBD2. The CDR3 runs to 15 residues. Trimming removed 1 base from V and 7 bases from J; junction bases left unmatched: 6. Germline assignment: CDR1 LGHDT and CDR2 YNNKEL (reference sequence). CDR3 loop: CASSQGSGSINEQFF. Written as DNA, the CDR3 is TGTGCCAGCAGCCAAGGGAGCGGGAGTATAAATGAGCAGTTCTTC.

This clonotype was found a few times. This chain connects TRBV29-1 to TRBJ2-7, with TRBD1 matching 8 bases. Trimming at V came to 4 bases and at J to 0 bases, leaving 2 bases not matched to a gene. The CDR3 is 13 amino acids. Germline V gene data show CDR1 as SQVTM and CDR2 as ANQGSEA. The CDR3 sequence: CSVGGTGSYEQYF. The CDR3 nucleotides read TGCAGCGTTGGTGGGACAGGCTCCTACGAGCAGTACTTC.

This clonotype was counted ten times or more. V and J are TRBV12-3 or TRBV12-4 and TRBJ2-1; TRBD2 agrees at 11 bases. The CDR3 is 14 amino acids. The J segment lost 8 bases and the V segment lost 4 bases, leaving 4 bases of the junction unmatched. The CDR3 sequence is CASSWLAGGDEQFF. In DNA, the CDR3 is TGTGCCAGCAGTTGGCTAGCGGGAGGAGATGAGCAGTTCTTC.

This clonotype occurred a few times. The V and J genes are TRBV28 and TRBJ2-3; 9 nucleotides match TRBD2. The CDR3 is 21 amino acids. The trim removed 0 bases at V and 3 bases at J, leaving 19 bases unmatched. From germline, CDR1 is MDHEN and CDR2 SYDVKM. The CDR3 sequence: CASSLWRRELVTSGTTDTQYF. DNA for the CDR3: TGTGCCAGCAGTTTATGGAGGAGGGAGCTTGTGACTAGCGGAACAACAGATACGCAGTATTTT.

This rearrangement joins TRBV29-1 to TRBJ1-1; no reliable D call. V gave up 4 bases and J gave up 3 bases, with 9 bases separating them. Germline-derived CDR1 and CDR2 are SQVTM and ANQGSEA. CDR3 length: 12 amino acids. The CDR3 here is CSVVTADTEAFF. CDR3 sequence (DNA): TGCAGCGTTGTGACGGCGGACACTGAAGCTTTCTTT.

The J gene is TRBJ2-5, the V gene TRBV30; D not resolved. Germline CDR1 is GTSNPN and CDR2 is SVGIG (reference sequence). The CDR3 is made up of 12 amino acids. V lost 2 bases, J lost 5 bases, and 9 bases lay in between. This chain's CDR3 is CAWSLTWETQYF. The CDR3, as DNA: TGTGCCTGGAGTTTGACGTGGGAGACCCAGTACTTC.